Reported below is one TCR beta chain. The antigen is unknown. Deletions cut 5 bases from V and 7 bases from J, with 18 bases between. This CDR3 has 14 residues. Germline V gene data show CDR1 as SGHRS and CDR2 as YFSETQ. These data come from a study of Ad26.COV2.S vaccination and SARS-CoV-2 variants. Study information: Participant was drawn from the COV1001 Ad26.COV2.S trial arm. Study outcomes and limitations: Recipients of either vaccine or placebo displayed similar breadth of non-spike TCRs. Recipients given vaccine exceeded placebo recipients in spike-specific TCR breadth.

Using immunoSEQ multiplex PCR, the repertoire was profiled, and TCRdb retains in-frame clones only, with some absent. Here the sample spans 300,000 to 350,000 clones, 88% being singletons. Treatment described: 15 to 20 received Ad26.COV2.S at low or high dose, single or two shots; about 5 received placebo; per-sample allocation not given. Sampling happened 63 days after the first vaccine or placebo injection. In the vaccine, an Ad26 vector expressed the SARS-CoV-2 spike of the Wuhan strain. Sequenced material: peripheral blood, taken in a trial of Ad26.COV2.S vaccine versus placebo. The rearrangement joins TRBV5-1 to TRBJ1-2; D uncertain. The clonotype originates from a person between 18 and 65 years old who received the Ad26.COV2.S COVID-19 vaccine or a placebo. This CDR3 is CASRFTLAERGYTF. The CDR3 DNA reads TGCGCCAGCAGGTTTACGCTCGCGGAACGTGGCTACACCTTC. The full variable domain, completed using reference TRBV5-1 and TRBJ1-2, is KAGVTQTPRYLIKTRGQQVTLSCSPISGHRSVSWYQQTPGQGLQFLFEYFSETQRNKGNFPGRFSGRQFSNSRSEMNVSTLELGDSALYLCASRFTLAERGYTFGSGTRLTVV.